The 24 T cell receptor beta chains reported below all come from one sample, sequenced in a study of long-term antiretroviral therapy in people with HIV. Running of the v3.0 immunoSEQ assay took place at survey level. The assay was immunoSEQ multiplex PCR, and TCRdb's table has in-frame clones only and misses some. In the table there are around 26,000 clones, roughly 79% of which are singletons. This specimen consisted of unsorted PBMCs, obtained 1.1 years before starting antiretroviral therapy. The receptors were sampled from a woman aged 40 to 50 with HIV.

The rearrangement joins TRBV14 to TRBJ2-7; 7 bases fit TRBD1. The CDR3 totals 16 residues. CDR1 is SGHDN, CDR2 FVKESK, per germline. Trimming at V came to 5 bases and at J to 3 bases, leaving 13 bases not matched to a gene. CDR3 protein: CASSTLGGPLYYEQYF. In nucleotides, the CDR3 is TGTGCCAGCAGCACCCTAGGGGGCCCCCTGTACTACGAGCAGTACTTC.

V usage is TRBV6-1 and J usage is TRBJ2-1; 7 bases line up with TRBD2. Unmatched junction bases numbered 10, after V lost 11 bases and J lost 0 bases. Per the germline V gene, CDR1 is MNHNS and CDR2 is SASEGT. The CDR3 totals 15 residues. CDR3 residues: CASTGGWTSYNEQFF. The CDR3 nucleotides read TGTGCCTCAACCGGGGGGTGGACCTCCTACAATGAGCAGTTCTTC.

The V gene is TRBV4-2, the J gene TRBJ2-3; 10 positions match TRBD2. The germline V gene encodes CDR1 LGHNA and CDR2 YNFKEQ. The V gene end was trimmed by 4 bases and the J gene end by 4 bases; junction bases not matched to a gene: 5. This CDR3 has 15 amino acids. The CDR3 here is CASSRQREGPDTQYF. CDR3 in DNA: TGTGCCAGCAGCCGACAGCGGGAGGGCCCAGATACGCAGTATTTT.

The chain combines TRBV9 with TRBJ2-2; D gene unclear. Deletions cut 4 bases from V and 1 base from J, with 5 bases between. The CDR3 sequence is 13 residues long. The germline gives CDR1 SGDLS, CDR2 YYNGEE. The CDR3 region has the DNA TGTGCCAGCAGCACCCAGAACACCGGGGAGCTGTTTTTT. This encodes CASSTQNTGELFF. The full variable domain, in which reference TRBV9 and TRBJ2-2 provide the parts outside the CDR3, is DSGVTQTPKHLITATGQRVTLRCSPRSGDLSVYWYQQSLDQGLQFLIQYYNGEERAKGNILERFSAQQFPDLHSELNLSSLELGDSALYFCASSTQNTGELFFGEGSRLTVL.

This rearrangement joins TRBV19 to TRBJ1-1, with no clear D. From germline, CDR1 is LNHDA and CDR2 SQIVND (reference sequence). There are 11 residues in the CDR3. V lost 7 bases to trimming and J lost 1 base, with 4 bases between them. The CDR3 DNA reads TGTGCCAGTACTTGGAACACTGAAGCTTTCTTT. Its translation: CASTWNTEAFF.

V is TRBV5-4 and J is TRBJ1-1; 8 bases are a match to TRBD1. V trimming: 4 bases; J trimming: 3 bases; junction bases outside the gene matches: 8. CDR3 size: 15 residues. Germline V gene lookup returns CDR1 SGHNT and CDR2 YYREEE (reference sequence). The chain's CDR3 is CASSVTGVSYTEAFF. The CDR3 DNA reads TGTGCCAGCAGCGTGACAGGGGTTTCATACACTGAAGCTTTCTTT. Full variable domain (remainder filled in from reference TRBV5-4 and TRBJ1-1): ETGVTQSPTHLIKTRGQQVTLRCSSQSGHNTVSWYQQALGQGPQFIFQYYREEENGRGNFPPRFSGLQFPNYSSELNVNALELDDSALYLCASSVTGVSYTEAFFGQGTRLTVV.

Regarding this clone: Mismatch with germline at one junction end may stem from a read error. The CDR3 loop reads CASSPGASNYGYTF. The CDR3, as DNA: TGTGCCAGCAGCCCGGGCGCCTCTAATTATGGCTACACCTTC. The rearrangement joins TRBV27 to TRBJ1-2; no clear D gene. Germline CDR1 and CDR2: MNHEY and SMNVEV (reference sequence). The CDR3 contains 14 residues.

The chain uses TRBV11-3 and TRBJ1-2, with 9 positions matching TRBD1. Germline V gene lookup returns CDR1 SGHNT and CDR2 YENEEA. The CDR3 consists of 13 residues. Losses at the gene ends were 5 bases for V and 6 bases for J; bases not matched to a gene: 4. The CDR3 here is CASSLGTGHGYTF. The CDR3 DNA follows: TGTGCCAGCAGCCTTGGGACAGGGCATGGCTACACCTTC.

The chain couples TRBV5-1 to TRBJ2-7; D may be TRBD2 (5 bases). This CDR3 is 16 amino acids long. The germline CDR1 and CDR2 sequences are SGHRS and YFSETQ. Trimming took 3 bases from V and 1 from J, leaving 17 bases between them. The DNA for the CDR3 is TGCGCCAGCAGCTACCTTCAGGTAGCGACTTCCTACGAGCAGTACTTC. Translated, it gives CASSYLQVATSYEQYF.

This chain links TRBV27 with TRBJ1-2; the D gene is possibly TRBD1 (6 bases). V lost 2 bases and J 2 bases, leaving 9 bases between the germline ends. The CDR3 is 14 residues long. Germline-derived CDR1 and CDR2 are MNHEY and SMNVEV (reference sequence). CDR3 protein: CASSLDRRNYGYTF. The CDR3 DNA reads TGTGCCAGCAGTTTAGACAGGCGGAACTATGGCTACACCTTC.

The chain couples TRBV5-4 to TRBJ2-3, with 9 bases matching TRBD1. Germline CDR1 and CDR2: SGHNT and YYREEE (reference sequence). The CDR3 is made up of 17 amino acids. Trimming removed 3 bases from V and 4 bases from J; junction bases left unmatched: 12. The CDR3 DNA reads TGTGCCAGCAGCTGGGGCCAAGGGACAGGGTTTTCAGATACGCAGTATTTT. Translation: CASSWGQGTGFSDTQYF.

This clone occurred a few times. The V gene is TRBV7-9, the J gene TRBJ1-5; 7 bases are a match to TRBD1. The germline gives CDR1 SEHNR, CDR2 FQNEAQ (reference sequence). The CDR3 is made up of 15 amino acids. Trimming at V came to 5 bases and at J to 4 bases, leaving 8 bases not matched to a gene. The CDR3 bases are TGTGCCAGCAGCCCGGACAGGAGCCTAAATCAGCCCCAGCATTTT. Encoded protein: CASSPDRSLNQPQHF. Together with reference TRBV7-9 and TRBJ1-5, the CDR3 gives the full variable domain: DTGVSQNPRHKITKRGQNVTFRCDPISEHNRLYWYRQTLGQGPEFLTYFQNEAQLEKSRLLSDRFSAERPKGSFSTLEIQRTEQGDSAMYLCASSPDRSLNQPQHFGDGTRLSIL.

V gene TRBV5-8 combines with J gene TRBJ2-6, with 8 bases lining up with TRBD1. CDR3 length equals 17 residues. Germline CDR1 SGHTS, CDR2 YDEGEE. The ends lost 1 base at V and 1 base at J; junction bases unmatched: 4. The CDR3 sequence is CASSLQGARSGANVLTF. The CDR3 region has the DNA TGTGCCAGCAGCTTGCAGGGGGCGAGGTCTGGGGCCAACGTCCTGACTTTC.

The chain combines TRBV6-1 with TRBJ2-1; D ambiguous. Germline CDR1 reads MNHNS; CDR2 reads SASEGT. The V end lost 4 bases, the J end lost 8 bases, and 6 bases lay between the germline ends. The CDR3 has 11 amino acids. The CDR3 DNA follows: TGTGCCAGCAGTGCATGGGATGAGCAGTTCTTC. It translates to CASSAWDEQFF.

The chain carries TRBV5-4 and TRBJ2-7, with a tentative D call TRBD2 (5 bases). Germline lookup yields CDR1 SGHNT and CDR2 YYREEE (reference sequence). With 10 bases removed from V and 1 base from J, the gap between germline ends came to 15 bases. CDR3 size: 13 residues. The CDR3 bases are TGTGCCGGCCAGAAAGGCGGGTCCTACGAGCAGTACTTC. Protein product: CAGQKGGSYEQYF.

The CDR3 region has the DNA TGCGCCAGCAGCCAAGATTTGGGCAGGGGGCATCAGCCCCAGCATTTT. Translated, it gives CASSQDLGRGHQPQHF. This rearrangement joins TRBV4-1 to TRBJ1-5, with 8 bases aligning to TRBD1. Losses at the gene ends were 0 bases for V and 5 bases for J; bases not matched to a gene: 6. The V gene's germline CDR1 is MGHRA and CDR2 YSYEKL. This CDR3 is built from 16 residues.

The chain couples TRBV5-1 to TRBJ2-5; D remains ambiguous. The germline V gene encodes CDR1 SGHRS and CDR2 YFSETQ. This CDR3 is built from 16 residues. V was clipped by 4 bases and J by 1 base, with 17 bases between them. This CDR3 is CASSLETGRLQETQYF. Written as DNA, the CDR3 is TGCGCCAGCAGCCTGGAAACCGGACGGCTCCAAGAGACCCAGTACTTC.

This clone was seen only a few times. The junction shows a germline mismatch at one end, possibly a read error. This chain joins TRBV6-5 and TRBJ2-7; TRBD1 matches 7 bases. The CDR3 length is 12 residues. The V gene's germline CDR1 is MNHEY and CDR2 SVGAGI. The CDR3 protein is CASSRGGGTENF. DNA for the CDR3: TGTGCCAGCAGCCGCGGCGGTGGGACAGAGAACTTC.

The chain combines TRBV10-3 with TRBJ2-7; 11 nucleotides agree with TRBD1. Germline lookup yields CDR1 ENHRY and CDR2 SYGVKD. The CDR3 runs 14 residues. The junction had 4 bases not matched to a gene; V was cut back by 6 bases and J by 3 bases. This CDR3 is CAIRGTGGFYEQYF. DNA for the CDR3: TGTGCCATCAGGGGGACAGGGGGATTCTACGAGCAGTACTTC.

The V and J genes are TRBV9 and TRBJ1-5; D unresolved. V was pared by 4 bases and J by 2 bases, with 10 bases between. The germline CDR1 and CDR2 sequences are SGDLS and YYNGEE. This CDR3 is built from 14 residues. CDR3 DNA: TGTGCCAGCAGCCCCCTTGCTGGCAATCAGCCCCAGCATTTT. Its protein product is CASSPLAGNQPQHF. The variable domain in full, with the rest retrieved from reference TRBV9 and TRBJ1-5, is DSGVTQTPKHLITATGQRVTLRCSPRSGDLSVYWYQQSLDQGLQFLIQYYNGEERAKGNILERFSAQQFPDLHSELNLSSLELGDSALYFCASSPLAGNQPQHFGDGTRLSIL.

CDR3: CSVEGLAAGETQYF. CDR3 DNA sequence: TGCAGCGTTGAAGGACTAGCGGCTGGGGAGACCCAGTACTTC. The chain uses TRBV29-1 and TRBJ2-5, with TRBD2 identical over 9 bases. Trimming at V came to 1 base and at J to 5 bases, leaving 5 bases not matched to a gene. The CDR3 is 14 amino acids. Germline CDR1 SQVTM, CDR2 ANQGSEA.

V usage is TRBV25-1 and J usage is TRBJ1-1; no definite D call. V lost 7 bases to trimming and J lost 4 bases, with 10 bases between them. From germline, CDR1 is MGHDK and CDR2 SYGVNS. The CDR3 totals 12 residues. DNA for the CDR3: TGTGCCAGCACTCGAGACGCCACTGAAGCTTTCTTT. This codes for CASTRDATEAFF.

The chain joins TRBV4-1 to TRBJ2-1, with 10 positions matching TRBD1. Germline CDR1 reads MGHRA; CDR2 reads YSYEKL. This CDR3 comprises 15 residues. The V gene end was trimmed by 1 base and the J gene end by 4 bases; junction bases not matched to a gene: 1. The CDR3 DNA reads TGCGCCAGCAGCCAAGGGACAGGGGGTTACAATGAGCAGTTCTTC. Protein product: CASSQGTGGYNEQFF.

The chain recombines TRBV9 with TRBJ1-5; weak D call: TRBD1 (6 bases). V lost 5 bases to trimming and J lost 5 bases, with 14 bases between them. Germline V lookup: CDR1 SGDLS, CDR2 YYNGEE. CDR3 length: 14 residues. Here the CDR3 DNA reads TGTGCCAGCAGTCGTGACAGGACCTATCAGCCCCAGCATTTT. It specifies CASSRDRTYQPQHF.